This T cell receptor (beta chain) was sequenced in a study of shared clonotypes between healthy human individuals. Naive CD8 cells lacked CD45RO and underwent positive selection for CCR7, leaving out terminally differentiated effector memory CD45RA+ cells. Adults of Caucasian background living in Nashville, Tennessee made up all donors. The data were produced by immunoSEQ multiplex PCR, yet TCRdb's version contains in-frame clones alone and is incomplete. Of roughly 2,000,000 clones in the sample, about 95% were seen once. General study points: Despite large depth, rarefaction showed incomplete sorted-subset sequencing.

The table lists this clone with a count of one. Antigen: not known. Sequenced material: naive CD8+ T cells sorted from blood. This TCR was recovered from a man younger than 30 in good health.

CDR3 sequence: CASTRAGGYTF. The CDR3 nucleotides are TGTGCCAGCACCAGGGCCGGTGGCTACACCTTC. The V gene is TRBV2, the J gene TRBJ1-2; tentative D call: TRBD1 (5 bases). Trimming took off 7 bases at V and 7 bases at J, with 10 bases between the two ends. Germline V CDR1 and CDR2: SNHLY, FYNNEI. The CDR3 is 11 amino acids.